What follows are 6 T cell receptor beta chains derived from one specimen sequenced in a study of T-cell memory formation after mild COVID-19. Using its own MiXCR run on the 5' RACE reads, TCRdb lists one record per CDR3 protein. The table lists roughly 300,000 distinct CDR3 sequences, roughly 16% of them singletons. Sequenced sample: PBMCs or a T cell subset sorted from them (not recorded which). These receptors were collected from a man aged 18 to 30 who had mild COVID-19 (a few samples of this study predate the infection). Cell type and time point are not known.

The rearrangement uses TRBV29-1 and TRBJ2-5; 12 positions agree with TRBD2. Germline values: CDR1 SQVTM, CDR2 ANQGSEA. The CDR3 extends over 16 amino acids. V lost 6 bases to trimming and J lost 0 bases; unmatched junction nucleotides: 8. For the CDR3, the DNA is TGCAGCGTCAAGGGTCTAGCGGGGGGGAACCAAGAGACCCAGTACTTC. Its protein is CSVKGLAGGNQETQYF.

This clonotype was observed a few times. The rearrangement uses TRBV29-1 and TRBJ1-1; perhaps TRBD1 as D (6 bases). Germline V CDR1 and CDR2: SQVTM, ANQGSEA. The CDR3 extends over 13 amino acids. V lost 5 bases to trimming and J lost 0 bases, with 10 bases between them. CDR3 protein: CSVSTGLNTEAFF. As DNA, the CDR3 is TGCAGCGTTTCCACAGGGTTGAACACTGAAGCTTTCTTT.

Ten or more counts support this clonotype. V and J are TRBV12-3 or TRBV12-4 and TRBJ2-1; TRBD2 aligns across 10 bases. CDR3 length: 16 residues. V shed 5 bases and J 10 bases; nucleotides not matched to a gene: 14. CDR3 in DNA: TGTGCCAGCAGTCCATTCGGGAGCGGGGGGGCGCAGGAGCAGTTCTTC. Its protein product is CASSPFGSGGAQEQFF.

J is TRBJ1-5 and V is TRBV29-1; possibly TRBD1 for D (5 bases). The CDR3 consists of 12 residues. The V end lost 4 bases, the J end lost 3 bases, and 7 bases lay between the germline ends. In germline, CDR1 is SQVTM, CDR2 ANQGSEA. CDR3 protein: CSVGRDNQPQHF. The CDR3 bases are TGCAGCGTTGGCAGGGACAATCAGCCCCAGCATTTT.

The chain has TRBV4-3 and TRBJ2-3; no clear D gene. Per the germline V gene, CDR1 is LGHNA and CDR2 is YSLEER. The CDR3 length is 15 residues. V lost 0 bases to trimming and J lost 0 bases, with 7 bases between them. The CDR3 DNA reads TGCGCCAGCAGCCAAGATCTACTAAGCACAGATACGCAGTATTTT. Amino acids: CASSQDLLSTDTQYF.

This clonotype was seen only a few times. CDR3 amino acids: CASRPGQGGREYGYTF. DNA for the CDR3: TGTGCCAGCAGACCGGGACAGGGGGGCCGGGAGTATGGCTACACCTTC. The chain carries TRBV6-1 and TRBJ1-2; 11 nucleotides match TRBD1. The V gene's germline CDR1 is MNHNS and CDR2 SASEGT. The CDR3 spans 16 residues. Trimming at V came to 6 bases and at J to 5 bases, leaving 11 bases not matched to a gene.